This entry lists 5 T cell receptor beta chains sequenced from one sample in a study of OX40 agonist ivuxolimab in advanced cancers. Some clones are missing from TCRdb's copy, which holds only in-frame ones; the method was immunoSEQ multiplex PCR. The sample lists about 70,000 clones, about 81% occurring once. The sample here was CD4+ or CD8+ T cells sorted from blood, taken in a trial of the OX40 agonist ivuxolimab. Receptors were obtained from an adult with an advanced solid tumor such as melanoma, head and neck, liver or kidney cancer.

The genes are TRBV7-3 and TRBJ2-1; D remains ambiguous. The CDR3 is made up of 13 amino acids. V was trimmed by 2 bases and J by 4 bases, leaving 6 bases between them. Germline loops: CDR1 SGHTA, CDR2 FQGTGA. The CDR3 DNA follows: TGTGCCAGCAGCTTATTGGGGTACAATGAGCAGTTCTTC. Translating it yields CASSLLGYNEQFF.

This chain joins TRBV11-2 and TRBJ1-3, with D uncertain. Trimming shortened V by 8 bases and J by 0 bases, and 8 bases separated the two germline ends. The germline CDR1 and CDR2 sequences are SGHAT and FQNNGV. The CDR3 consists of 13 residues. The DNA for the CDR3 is TGTGCCAGCCGTGTGTACTCTGGAAACACCATATATTTT. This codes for CASRVYSGNTIYF. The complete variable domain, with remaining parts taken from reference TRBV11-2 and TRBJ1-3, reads EAGVAQSPRYKIIEKRQSVAFWCNPISGHATLYWYQQILGQGPKLLIQFQNNGVVDDSQLPKDRFSAERLKGVDSTLKIQPAKLEDSAVYLCASRVYSGNTIYFGEGSWLTVV.

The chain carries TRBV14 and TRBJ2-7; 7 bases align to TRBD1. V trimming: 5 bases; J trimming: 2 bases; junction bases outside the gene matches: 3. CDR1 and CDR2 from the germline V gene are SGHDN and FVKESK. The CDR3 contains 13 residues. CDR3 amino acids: CASSIDRAYEQYF. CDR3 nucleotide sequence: TGTGCCAGCAGCATCGACAGGGCCTACGAGCAGTACTTC.

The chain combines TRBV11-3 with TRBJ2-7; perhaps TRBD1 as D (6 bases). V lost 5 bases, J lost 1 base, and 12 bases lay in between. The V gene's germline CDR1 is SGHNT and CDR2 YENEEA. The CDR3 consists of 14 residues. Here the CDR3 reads CASSMYGQSYEQYF. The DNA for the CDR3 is TGTGCCAGCAGCATGTACGGACAGTCCTACGAGCAGTACTTC.

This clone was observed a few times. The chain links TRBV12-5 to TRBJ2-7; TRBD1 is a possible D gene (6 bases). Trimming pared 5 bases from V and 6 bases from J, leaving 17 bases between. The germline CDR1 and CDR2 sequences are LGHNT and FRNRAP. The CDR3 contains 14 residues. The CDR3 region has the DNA TGTGCTAGTGGTCTCCCCAGGGGTGTGGGCGAGCAGTACTTC. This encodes CASGLPRGVGEQYF.